These 19 T cell receptor beta chains share one sample of origin, sequenced in a study of blood T cell repertoires in COVID-19. The table came from immunoSEQ multiplex PCR; TCRdb's copy has only in-frame clones and leaves some out. Of roughly 300,000 clones in the sample, roughly 86% were seen once. Material: peripheral blood. Every receptor here comes from a woman aged 50 to 60 with acute or convalescent COVID-19.

This rearrangement joins TRBV6-6 to TRBJ2-1; TRBD1 aligns across 10 bases. CDR3 length: 15 residues. Germline CDR1 reads MNHNY; CDR2 reads SVGAGI (reference sequence). J gave up 7 bases and V 2 bases, and 5 bases lay outside the gene matches. CDR3 in DNA: TGTGCCAGCAGTTACCCCCAGGACAGGGGGAATGAGCAGTTCTTC. Its translation is CASSYPQDRGNEQFF.

The rearrangement uses TRBV10-3 and TRBJ1-2; 7 bases line up with TRBD1. The CDR3 has 15 amino acids. Unmatched junction bases numbered 8, after V lost 3 bases and J lost 4 bases. Germline values: CDR1 ENHRY, CDR2 SYGVKD. CDR3 protein: CAISDKGAFGYGYTF. CDR3 DNA: TGTGCCATCAGTGACAAGGGGGCATTCGGCTATGGCTACACCTTC.

This chain links TRBV7-2 with TRBJ2-5; tentative D call: TRBD1 (6 bases). Germline CDR1 and CDR2: SGHTA and FQGNSA. This CDR3 spans 15 amino acids. V gave up 2 bases and J gave up 5 bases, with 15 bases separating them. CDR3 sequence: CASSLLLVQGETQYF. DNA of the CDR3: TGTGCCAGCAGCTTACTCCTGGTTCAGGGGGAGACCCAGTACTTC.

The chain has TRBV9 and TRBJ2-1; D is possibly TRBD1 (7 bases). Germline-derived CDR1 and CDR2 are SGDLS and YYNGEE. V gave up 3 bases and J gave up 4 bases, with 26 bases separating them. CDR3 length: 19 residues. Here the CDR3 reads CASSGGPQGGILSYNEQFF. The CDR3 region has the DNA TGTGCCAGCAGCGGGGGACCCCAGGGGGGAATCCTCTCGTACAATGAGCAGTTCTTC.

In its sample, this clone was seen once. The chain couples TRBV6-5 to TRBJ1-3; weak D call: TRBD1 (5 bases). Trimming pared 6 bases from V and 6 bases from J, leaving 15 bases between. Germline CDR1 reads MNHEY; CDR2 reads SVGAGI. The CDR3 is made up of 14 amino acids. Here the CDR3 reads CASRGTLGENTIYF. As DNA, the CDR3 is TGTGCCAGCAGGGGGACTTTGGGGGAAAACACCATATATTTT.

This chain joins TRBV5-6 and TRBJ2-5, with D unresolved. Germline V gives CDR1 SGHDT, CDR2 YYEEEE. The CDR3 has 12 amino acids. Trimming removed 0 bases from V and 5 bases from J, with 5 bases in between. This chain's CDR3 is CASSLGPETQYF. The CDR3 DNA follows: TGTGCCAGCAGCTTGGGTCCGGAGACCCAGTACTTC.

The V gene is TRBV5-4, the J gene TRBJ2-7; TRBD2 matches 7 bases. Germline V gene data show CDR1 as SGHNT and CDR2 as YYREEE (reference sequence). The CDR3 extends over 13 amino acids. With 6 bases clipped from V and 3 bases from J, the junction kept 6 bases outside the gene matches. The DNA for the CDR3 is TGTGCCAGCACCGGGACTACAAACTACGAGCAGTACTTC. This translates into CASTGTTNYEQYF.

The V call is TRBV5-1, the J call TRBJ1-2; D remains unclear. The germline V and J ends were trimmed by 2 bases and 4 bases, with 15 bases remaining between them. The germline gives CDR1 SGHRS, CDR2 YFSETQ. The CDR3 runs 15 residues. CDR3 nucleotide sequence: TGCGCCAGCAGCTTCGATAGCAGCAAATTCTATGGCTACACCTTC. It translates to CASSFDSSKFYGYTF.

This chain joins TRBV4-3 and TRBJ1-3, with 11 bases identical to TRBD1. CDR3 size: 16 residues. V dropped 5 bases and J dropped 2; count of bases not matched to a gene: 5. Germline values: CDR1 LGHNA, CDR2 YSLEER. CDR3 amino acids: CASSYGQGAPGNTIYF. Here the CDR3 DNA reads TGCGCCAGCAGCTATGGACAGGGGGCGCCTGGAAACACCATATATTTT.

The J gene is TRBJ1-3, the V gene TRBV15, with 8 nucleotides matching TRBD1. After removal of 4 bases from V and 2 bases from J, the junction contained 7 bases not matched to a gene. Germline values: CDR1 LNHNV, CDR2 YYDKDF (reference sequence). The CDR3 runs to 16 residues. This CDR3 reads CATSMIPDRAGNTIYF. CDR3 coding DNA: TGTGCCACCAGCATGATACCGGACAGGGCTGGAAACACCATATATTTT. The entire variable domain, with the rest obtained from reference TRBV15 and TRBJ1-3, is as follows: DAMVIQNPRYQVTQFGKPVTLSCSQTLNHNVMYWYQQKSSQAPKLLFHYYDKDFNNEADTPDNFQSRRPNTSFCFLDIRSPGLGDTAMYLCATSMIPDRAGNTIYFGEGSWLTVV.

This chain joins TRBV28 and TRBJ1-5; tentatively, D is TRBD1 (5 bases). Germline CDR1 MDHEN, CDR2 SYDVKM. The CDR3 is 13 amino acids. V lost 8 bases and J 10 bases, leaving 18 bases between the germline ends. Here the CDR3 reads CASFGAQIQPQHF. The CDR3 DNA follows: TGTGCCAGCTTTGGGGCGCAAATCCAACCCCAGCATTTT. Combining the CDR3 with reference TRBV28 and TRBJ1-5 gives the whole variable domain DVKVTQSSRYLVKRTGEKVFLECVQDMDHENMFWYRQDPGLGLRLIYFSYDVKMKEKGDIPEGYSVSREKKERFSLILESASTNQTSMYLCASFGAQIQPQHFGDGTRLSIL.

This clone appeared a single time. V gene TRBV7-3 combines with J gene TRBJ2-3; 8 nucleotides agree with TRBD2. This CDR3 spans 14 amino acids. V trimming: 4 bases; J trimming: 4 bases; junction bases outside the gene matches: 4. Germline V lookup: CDR1 SGHTA, CDR2 FQGTGA. The CDR3: CASSSGGASDTQYF. DNA of the CDR3: TGTGCCAGCAGCTCGGGAGGGGCTTCAGATACGCAGTATTTT.

This clone appeared a few times. The chain combines TRBV27 with TRBJ1-2; 8 nucleotides line up with TRBD1. V was clipped by 3 bases and J by 6 bases; unmatched bases: 6. The CDR3 runs 14 residues. Germline CDR1 and CDR2: MNHEY and SMNVEV (reference sequence). The CDR3 protein is CASSFETGADGYTF. The CDR3 coding sequence is TGTGCCAGCAGTTTTGAGACAGGGGCGGATGGCTACACCTTC.

This sequence joins TRBV7-9 and TRBJ2-5; tentatively, D is TRBD2 (5 bases). Germline V gene sequence: CDR1 SEHNR, CDR2 FQNEAQ (reference sequence). Trimming removed 2 bases from V and 1 base from J, with 11 bases in between. The CDR3 consists of 15 residues. The CDR3 spells CASSLMGSPQETQYF. CDR3 coding DNA: TGTGCCAGCAGCTTAATGGGGAGCCCCCAAGAGACCCAGTACTTC.

This chain uses TRBV5-1 with TRBJ2-3; 10 bases map to TRBD2. V shed 6 bases and J 3 bases; nucleotides not matched to a gene: 7. The CDR3 is 15 residues long. Germline V gene sequence: CDR1 SGHRS, CDR2 YFSETQ. CDR3 nucleotide sequence: TGCGCCAGCAATGATAATAGCGGGAGGACAGATACGCAGTATTTT. Translation: CASNDNSGRTDTQYF.

The chain links TRBV28 to TRBJ2-3, with a weak D call TRBD2 (6 bases). The germline gives CDR1 MDHEN, CDR2 SYDVKM. The CDR3 sequence is 15 residues long. The ends were cut back, 7 bases at V and 0 bases at J, with 14 bases in the middle. The CDR3 sequence: CASKGSSASTDTQYF. The CDR3 bases are TGTGCCAGCAAGGGTTCTAGCGCTAGCACAGATACGCAGTATTTT.

This clone was counted a single time. This rearrangement joins TRBV18 to TRBJ1-4; D possibly corresponds to TRBD1 (5 bases). V was cut by 1 base and J by 4 bases, with 10 bases left in between. Per the germline V gene, CDR1 is KGHSH and CDR2 is LQKENI. CDR3 length: 15 residues. The DNA of the CDR3 is TGTGCCAGCTCACCACAGGGGATTGGTAATGAAAAACTGTTTTTT. Translation: CASSPQGIGNEKLFF.

The chain carries TRBV29-1 and TRBJ1-4; D not certain. The CDR3 is 13 amino acids. Per the germline V gene, CDR1 is SQVTM and CDR2 is ANQGSEA. V was shortened by 7 bases and J by 4 bases, with 13 bases between the two germline ends. The CDR3 region is CSASEGGNEKLFF. Written as DNA, the CDR3 is TGCAGCGCCTCCGAAGGAGGTAATGAAAAACTGTTTTTT.

In this sample, this clone turned up a few times. The chain is built from TRBV28 and TRBJ2-7, with D possibly being TRBD1 (5 bases). Trimming took off 6 bases at V and 1 base at J, with 13 bases between the two ends. CDR3 length: 14 amino acids. Germline V lookup: CDR1 MDHEN, CDR2 SYDVKM. This CDR3 is CASSPPDTSYEQYF. CDR3 sequence (DNA): TGTGCCAGCAGCCCCCCGGACACATCCTACGAGCAGTACTTC.